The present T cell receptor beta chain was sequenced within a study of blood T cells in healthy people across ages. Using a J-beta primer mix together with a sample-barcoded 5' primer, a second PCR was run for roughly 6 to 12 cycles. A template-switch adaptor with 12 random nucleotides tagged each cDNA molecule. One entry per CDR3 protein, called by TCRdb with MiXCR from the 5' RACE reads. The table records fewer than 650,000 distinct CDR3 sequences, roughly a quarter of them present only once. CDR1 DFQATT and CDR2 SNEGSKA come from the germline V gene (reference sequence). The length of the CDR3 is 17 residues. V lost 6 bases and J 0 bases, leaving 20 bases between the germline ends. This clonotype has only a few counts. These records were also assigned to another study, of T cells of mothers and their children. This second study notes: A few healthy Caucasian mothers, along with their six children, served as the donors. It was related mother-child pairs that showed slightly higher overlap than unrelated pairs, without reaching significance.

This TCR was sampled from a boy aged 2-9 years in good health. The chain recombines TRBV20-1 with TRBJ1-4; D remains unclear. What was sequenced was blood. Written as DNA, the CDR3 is TGCAGTGCGCCCGGACCTACCTCTACTTCAACTAATGAAAAACTGTTTTTT. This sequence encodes CSAPGPTSTSTNEKLFF.